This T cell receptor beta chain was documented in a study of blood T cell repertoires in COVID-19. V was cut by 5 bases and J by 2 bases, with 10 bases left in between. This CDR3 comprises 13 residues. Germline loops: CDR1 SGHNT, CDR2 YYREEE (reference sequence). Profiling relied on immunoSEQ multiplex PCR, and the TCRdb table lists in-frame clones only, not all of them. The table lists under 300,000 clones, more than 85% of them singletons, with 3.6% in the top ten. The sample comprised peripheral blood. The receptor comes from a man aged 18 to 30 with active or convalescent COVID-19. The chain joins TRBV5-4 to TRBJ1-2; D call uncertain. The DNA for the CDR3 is TGTGCCAGCAGAGGTGGGCCGAACTATGGCTACACCTTC. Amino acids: CASRGGPNYGYTF.